The following is a T cell receptor (beta chain) sequence with its context. The germline CDR1 and CDR2 sequences are SGHTA and FQGNSA. This CDR3 contains 13 residues. Next came a second PCR, run for roughly 6 to 11 cycles, which used a sample-barcoded 5' primer along with a J-beta primer mix. MiXCR was run by TCRdb on the 5' RACE reads, yielding one entry per CDR3 protein. The sample records hundreds of thousands of distinct CDR3 sequences, around 45% being singletons. The data stem from a study of blood T cells in healthy people across ages. V and J are TRBV7-2 and TRBJ2-5; D is perhaps TRBD1 (6 bases). The J call may not be correct, given that the DNA end is closer to TRBJ2-7. Sequenced: blood. The clonotype was recovered from a man aged 55 to 69 in good health. This CDR3 reads CASSWDTPYEQYF. The CDR3 DNA reads as TGTGCCAGCAGCTGGGACACCCCCTACGAGCAGTACTTC.